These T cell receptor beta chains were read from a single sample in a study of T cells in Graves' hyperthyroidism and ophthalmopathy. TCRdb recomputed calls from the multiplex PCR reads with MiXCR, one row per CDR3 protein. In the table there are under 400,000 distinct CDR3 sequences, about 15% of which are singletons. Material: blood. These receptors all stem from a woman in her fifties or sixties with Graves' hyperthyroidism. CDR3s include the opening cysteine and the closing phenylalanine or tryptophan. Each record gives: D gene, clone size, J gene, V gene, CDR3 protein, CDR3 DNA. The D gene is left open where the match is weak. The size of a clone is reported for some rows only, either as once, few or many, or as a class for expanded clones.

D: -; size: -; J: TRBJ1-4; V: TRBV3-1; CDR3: CASSQDSWRGGGNEKLFF; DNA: TGTGCCAGCAGCCAAGATAGCTGGCGAGGGGGAGGAAATGAAAAACTGTTTTTT
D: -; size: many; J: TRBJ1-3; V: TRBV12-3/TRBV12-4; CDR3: CASSFRQVFSGNTIYF; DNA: TGTGCCAGCAGTTTCAGGCAGGTTTTCTCTGGAAACACCATATATTTT
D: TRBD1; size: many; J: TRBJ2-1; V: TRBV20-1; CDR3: CSARGRQGNVGNEQFF; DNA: TGCAGTGCTAGAGGGCGACAGGGGAACGTCGGGAATGAGCAGTTCTTC
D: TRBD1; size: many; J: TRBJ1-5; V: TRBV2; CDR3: CASSWDRGQPQHF; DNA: TGTGCCAGCAGTTGGGACAGGGGCCAGCCCCAGCATTTT
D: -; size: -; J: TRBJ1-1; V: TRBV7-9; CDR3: CASTTTRRANTEAFF; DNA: TGTGCCAGCACCACCACTAGACGGGCGAACACTGAAGCTTTCTTT
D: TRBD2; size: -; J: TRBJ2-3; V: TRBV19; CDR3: CASMGGTDTQYF; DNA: TGTGCCAGTATGGGAGGGACAGATACGCAGTATTTT
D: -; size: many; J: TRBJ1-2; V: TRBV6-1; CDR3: CASSEHRGNYGYTF; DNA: TGTGCCAGCAGTGAACACCGGGGTAACTATGGCTACACCTTC
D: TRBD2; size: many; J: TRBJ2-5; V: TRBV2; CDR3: CASSPGLAGMYQETQYF; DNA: TGTGCCAGCAGCCCGGGACTAGCGGGAATGTACCAAGAGACCCAGTACTTC
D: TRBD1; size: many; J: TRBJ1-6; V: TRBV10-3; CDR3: CAISPGTGGNSPLHF; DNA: TGTGCCATCAGCCCCGGGACAGGGGGAAATTCACCCCTCCACTTT
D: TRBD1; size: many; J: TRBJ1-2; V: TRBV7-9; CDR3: CASSPPTGNYGYTF; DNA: TGTGCCAGCAGCCCCCCGACAGGGAACTATGGCTACACCTTC
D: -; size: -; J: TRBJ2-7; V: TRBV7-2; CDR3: CASSLPHRDYEQYF; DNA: TGTGCCAGCAGCCTCCCTCACAGGGACTACGAGCAGTACTTC
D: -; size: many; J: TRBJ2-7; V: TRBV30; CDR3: CAWRQDGEQYF; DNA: TGTGCCTGGAGACAGGATGGCGAGCAGTACTTC
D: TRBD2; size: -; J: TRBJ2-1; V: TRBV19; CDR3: CASSSGNSGSVGEQFF; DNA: TGTGCCAGTAGTAGCGGGAATAGCGGGAGCGTGGGTGAGCAGTTCTTC
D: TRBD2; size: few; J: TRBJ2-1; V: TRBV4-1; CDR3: CASSPGTSRYNEQFF; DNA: TGCGCCAGCAGCCCGGGGACTAGCAGATACAATGAGCAGTTCTTC
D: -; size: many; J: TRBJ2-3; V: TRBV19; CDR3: CASSILGTDTQYF; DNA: TGTGCCAGTAGTATTTTGGGCACAGATACGCAGTATTTT
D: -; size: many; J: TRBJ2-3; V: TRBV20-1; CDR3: CSVAQGGGADTQYF; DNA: TGCAGTGTCGCACAAGGGGGGGGCGCAGATACGCAGTATTTT
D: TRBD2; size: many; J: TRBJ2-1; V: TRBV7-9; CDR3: CASSPLLAETYNEQFF; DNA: TGTGCCAGCAGCCCACTCCTAGCGGAGACCTACAATGAGCAGTTCTTC
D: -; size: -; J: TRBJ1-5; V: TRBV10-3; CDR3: CAISDRYQPQHF; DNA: TGTGCCATCAGCGACAGGTATCAGCCCCAGCATTTT
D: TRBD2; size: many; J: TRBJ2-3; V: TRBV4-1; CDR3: CASSLVAGGDTDTQYF; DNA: TGCGCCAGCAGCCTGGTAGCGGGAGGGGACACAGATACGCAGTATTTT
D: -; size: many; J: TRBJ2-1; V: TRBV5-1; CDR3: CASSLEGDEQFF; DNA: TGCGCCAGCAGCTTGGAAGGGGATGAGCAGTTCTTC
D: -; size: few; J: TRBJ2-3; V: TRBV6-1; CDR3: CASRRDFTDTQYF; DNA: TGTGCCAGCAGGAGGGACTTCACAGATACGCAGTATTTT
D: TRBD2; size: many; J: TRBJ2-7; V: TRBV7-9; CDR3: CASSWGRLAGTYEQYF; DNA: TGTGCCAGCAGCTGGGGGAGGCTAGCGGGGACCTACGAGCAGTACTTC
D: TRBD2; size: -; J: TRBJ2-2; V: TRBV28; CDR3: CASSLLAGGPPLNTGELFF; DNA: TGTGCCAGCAGTTTATTAGCGGGAGGGCCCCCCCTTAACACCGGGGAGCTGTTTTTT
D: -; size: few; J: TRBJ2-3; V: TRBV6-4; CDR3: CASSAQGGDGDTQYF; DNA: TGTGCCAGCAGTGCACAGGGGGGGGATGGAGATACGCAGTATTTT
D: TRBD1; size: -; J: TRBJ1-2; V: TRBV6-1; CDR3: CASMGQGADGYTF; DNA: TGTGCCAGCATGGGACAGGGGGCAGATGGCTACACCTTC
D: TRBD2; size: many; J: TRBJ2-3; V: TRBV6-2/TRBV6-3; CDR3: CASSYKRGLAKTDTQYF; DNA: TGTGCCAGCAGTTACAAGCGGGGACTAGCGAAAACAGATACGCAGTATTTT
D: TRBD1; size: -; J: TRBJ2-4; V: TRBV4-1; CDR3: CASSQGGTGQIKNIQYF; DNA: TGCGCCAGCAGCCAAGGGGGGACAGGACAAATTAAAAACATTCAGTACTTC
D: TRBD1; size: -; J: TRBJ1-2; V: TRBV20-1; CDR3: CSAPDRNYSYTF; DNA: TGCAGTGCCCCGGACAGGAACTATAGCTACACCTTC
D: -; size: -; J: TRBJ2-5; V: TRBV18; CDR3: CASSPPQTRGEETQYF; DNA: TGTGCCAGCTCACCACCCCAGACCCGGGGCGAAGAGACCCAGTACTTC
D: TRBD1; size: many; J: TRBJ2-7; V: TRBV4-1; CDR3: CASSSGGRGNEQYF; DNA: TGCGCCAGCAGCTCAGGTGGCAGGGGGAACGAGCAGTACTTC
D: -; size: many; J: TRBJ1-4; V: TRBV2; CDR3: CASRVDGEKLFF; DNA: TGTGCCAGCAGAGTAGACGGGGAAAAACTGTTTTTT
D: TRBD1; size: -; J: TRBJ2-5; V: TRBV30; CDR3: CAWSRQGGETQYF; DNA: TGTGCCTGGAGTCGACAGGGTGGGGAGACCCAGTACTTC
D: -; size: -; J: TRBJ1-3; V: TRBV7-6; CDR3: CASSLALDHTIYF; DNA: TGTGCCAGCAGCTTAGCGCTAGACCACACCATATATTTT
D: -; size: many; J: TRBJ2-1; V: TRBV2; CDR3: CASSPFREQFF; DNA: TGTGCCAGCAGCCCCTTTCGTGAGCAGTTCTTC
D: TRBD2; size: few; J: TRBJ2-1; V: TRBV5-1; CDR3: CASSLILAAGNEQFF; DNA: TGCGCCAGCAGCTTGATACTAGCGGCGGGCAATGAGCAGTTCTTC
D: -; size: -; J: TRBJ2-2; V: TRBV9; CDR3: CASSVGVGGDTGELFF; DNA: TGTGCCAGCAGCGTAGGAGTGGGGGGAGACACCGGGGAGCTGTTTTTT
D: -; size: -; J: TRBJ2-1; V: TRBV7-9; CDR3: CASSLVRPGRDEQFF; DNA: TGTGCCAGCAGCTTAGTGAGGCCAGGGCGCGATGAGCAGTTCTTC
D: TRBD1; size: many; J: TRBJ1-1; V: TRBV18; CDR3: CASSRDRALNTEAFF; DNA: TGTGCCAGCTCACGAGACAGGGCACTGAACACTGAAGCTTTCTTT
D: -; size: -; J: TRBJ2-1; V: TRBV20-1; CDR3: CSARDLEHPYSEQFF; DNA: TGCAGTGCTAGAGACCTGGAGCATCCCTACAGTGAGCAGTTCTTC
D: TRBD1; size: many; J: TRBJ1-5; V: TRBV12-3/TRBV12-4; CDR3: CASSLDRGGSNQPQHF; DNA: TGTGCCAGCAGTTTAGACAGGGGAGGGAGCAATCAGCCCCAGCATTTT
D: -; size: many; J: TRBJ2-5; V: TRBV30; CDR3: CAWSVTAWGRETQYF; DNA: TGTGCCTGGAGTGTAACAGCGTGGGGTCGGGAGACCCAGTACTTC
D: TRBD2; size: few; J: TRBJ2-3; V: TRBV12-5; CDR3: CASGLVLAGSTDTQYF; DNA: TGTGCTAGTGGTTTGGTACTAGCGGGATCCACAGATACGCAGTATTTT
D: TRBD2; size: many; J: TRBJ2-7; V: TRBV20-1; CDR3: CSARATSGRADEQYF; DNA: TGCAGTGCTAGAGCGACTAGCGGGAGGGCCGACGAGCAGTACTTC
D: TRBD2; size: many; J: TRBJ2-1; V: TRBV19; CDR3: CASSRLASTYNEQFF; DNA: TGTGCCAGTAGTCGACTAGCCTCTACCTACAATGAGCAGTTCTTC
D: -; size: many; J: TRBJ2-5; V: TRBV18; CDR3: CASSPFDLDGETQYF; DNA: TGTGCCAGCTCACCTTTTGACCTGGACGGCGAGACCCAGTACTTC